One and the same sample provided the 23 T cell receptor beta chains below, sequenced in a study of cytomegalovirus exposure and HLA in healthy donors. PCR involved 60 Vbeta and 13 Jbeta primers. Here immunoSEQ multiplex PCR was the method, and the copy in TCRdb shows in-frame clones only, minus some. The repertoire holds around 200,000 clones, with 70% to 85% as singletons. The sample was PBMCs. These receptors were obtained from a girl aged 2-10 years in good health and CMV-seronegative.

V gene TRBV5-6 combines with J gene TRBJ2-3; TRBD2 agrees at 7 bases. CDR1 SGHDT and CDR2 YYEEEE come from the germline V gene. V was pared by 7 bases and J by 2 bases, with 4 bases of the junction left unmatched. The CDR3 is 13 residues long. In DNA form, the CDR3 reads TGTGCCAGCTCAAGCGGGAACACAGATACGCAGTATTTT. Protein: CASSSGNTDTQYF.

About this clone itself: One end of the junction varies from germline; a read error may be responsible. The chain links TRBV7-9 to TRBJ1-1, with D perhaps matching TRBD1 (5 bases). Germline V gene lookup returns CDR1 SEHNR and CDR2 FQNEAQ (reference sequence). The CDR3 has 12 amino acids. The CDR3 sequence: CSSRFIDSGAFF. The CDR3 region has the DNA TGTTCCAGCCGATTTATCGACAGTGGCGCTTTCTTT.

In the case of this clone: A junction boundary mismatches the germline segment, possibly from a read error. Here the CDR3 reads CASSFGTGLKTEAFF. The DNA for the CDR3 is TGTGCCAGCAGCTTCGGGACAGGGTTGAAAACTGAAGCTTTCTTT. V and J are TRBV5-4 and TRBJ1-1; TRBD1 aligns across 9 bases. CDR1 is SGHNT, CDR2 YYREEE, per germline (reference sequence). The CDR3 loop spans 15 amino acids.

The chain couples TRBV5-1 to TRBJ2-2, with 8 bases fitting TRBD2. The germline gives CDR1 SGHRS, CDR2 YFSETQ. The CDR3 runs to 14 residues. The V and J ends lost 0 bases and 5 bases, in that order; junction bases with no gene match: 0. DNA for the CDR3: TGCGCCAGCAGCTTGGTAGCGGGAACCGGGGAGCTGTTTTTT. It encodes CASSLVAGTGELFF.

This clone was seen a single time. V gene TRBV19 combines with J gene TRBJ2-1; 7 positions match TRBD2. CDR1 LNHDA and CDR2 SQIVND come from the germline V gene (reference sequence). Trimming removed 0 bases from V and 0 bases from J; junction bases left unmatched: 2. The CDR3 has 16 amino acids. CDR3 in DNA: TGTGCCAGTAGTATAGACGGGGGGATCTCCTACAATGAGCAGTTCTTC. Translation gives CASSIDGGISYNEQFF.

The genes are TRBV30 and TRBJ1-1; TRBD1 matches at 7 bases. The germline gives CDR1 GTSNPN, CDR2 SVGIG (reference sequence). V shed 2 bases and J 4 bases; nucleotides not matched to a gene: 7. The CDR3 is made up of 14 amino acids. The CDR3 sequence: CAWSNRGRRTEAFF. The CDR3 nucleotides are TGTGCCTGGAGTAACAGGGGCCGTCGCACTGAAGCTTTCTTT.

The V and J genes are TRBV5-4 and TRBJ1-4; 8 nucleotides match TRBD1. The CDR3 loop spans 15 amino acids. V lost 4 bases, J lost 7 bases, and 9 bases stayed unmatched. Germline V gene lookup returns CDR1 SGHNT and CDR2 YYREEE (reference sequence). DNA for the CDR3: TGTGCCAGCAGCGGGGGGACAGGCAATTCTGAAAAACTGTTTTTT. Its translation is CASSGGTGNSEKLFF. The whole variable domain, filled in from reference TRBV5-4 and TRBJ1-4, reads ETGVTQSPTHLIKTRGQQVTLRCSSQSGHNTVSWYQQALGQGPQFIFQYYREEENGRGNFPPRFSGLQFPNYSSELNVNALELDDSALYLCASSGGTGNSEKLFFGSGTQLSVL.

The sample holds one count of this clone. This chain connects TRBV2 to TRBJ2-7, with D possibly being TRBD1 (5 bases). Germline V gene lookup returns CDR1 SNHLY and CDR2 FYNNEI. V was cut by 8 bases and J by 2 bases, with 16 bases left in between. This CDR3 is 14 amino acids long. The CDR3 nucleotides read TGTGCCAGCTCCCCGTTCGACAGCACCTACGAGCAGTACTTC. Protein: CASSPFDSTYEQYF.

The chain carries TRBV9 and TRBJ2-4; the D gene is possibly TRBD1 (6 bases). Germline lookup yields CDR1 SGDLS and CDR2 YYNGEE. The V end was cut by 4 bases, the J end by 9 bases, with 23 bases between. This CDR3 has 16 amino acids. The CDR3: CASSLKGATQGPIQYF. The CDR3 nucleotides read TGTGCCAGCAGCCTTAAAGGAGCTACACAGGGACCCATTCAGTACTTC. The whole variable domain, filled in from reference TRBV9 and TRBJ2-4, reads DSGVTQTPKHLITATGQRVTLRCSPRSGDLSVYWYQQSLDQGLQFLIQYYNGEERAKGNILERFSAQQFPDLHSELNLSSLELGDSALYFCASSLKGATQGPIQYFGAGTRLSVL.

J is TRBJ2-3 and V is TRBV5-4; 11 bases align to TRBD1. Germline-derived CDR1 and CDR2 are SGHNT and YYREEE (reference sequence). This CDR3 has 14 residues. J was trimmed by 6 bases and V by 0 bases; bases with no gene match: 0. CDR3 region: CASSLGDRGDTQYF. In DNA, the CDR3 is TGTGCCAGCAGCTTGGGGGACAGGGGGGATACGCAGTATTTT.

The chain joins TRBV9 to TRBJ2-1; 7 nucleotides agree with TRBD1. The CDR3 loop spans 15 amino acids. V dropped 4 bases and J dropped 8; count of bases not matched to a gene: 12. Germline CDR1 and CDR2: SGDLS and YYNGEE. This CDR3 is CASSPRQGRVDEQFF. The CDR3 nucleotides are TGTGCCAGCAGCCCCAGACAGGGTCGAGTAGATGAGCAGTTCTTC.

The chain links TRBV5-4 to TRBJ1-1, with 7 bases identical to TRBD1. This CDR3 spans 15 amino acids. Trimming took 1 base from V and 1 from J; bases not matched to a gene: 4. Germline CDR1 and CDR2: SGHNT and YYREEE (reference sequence). CDR3 nucleotide sequence: TGTGCCAGCAGCTTGAGGACAGGACAGAACACTGAAGCTTTCTTT. Translation gives CASSLRTGQNTEAFF.

The chain uses TRBV5-1 and TRBJ2-7, with 7 bases aligning to TRBD1. V lost 2 bases, J lost 7 bases, and 6 bases stayed unmatched. The germline CDR1 and CDR2 sequences are SGHRS and YFSETQ. CDR3 length: 13 amino acids. The CDR3 here is CASSLDTGAEQYF. Written as DNA, the CDR3 is TGCGCCAGCAGCTTAGACACAGGGGCGGAGCAGTACTTC.

The chain employs TRBV13 and TRBJ2-2; D is perhaps TRBD2 (6 bases). V was pared by 5 bases and J by 1 base, with 14 bases between. The CDR3 has 16 amino acids. The V gene's germline CDR1 is PRHDT and CDR2 FYEKMQ (reference sequence). CDR3 residues: CASSPLGGMNTGELFF. The CDR3, as DNA: TGTGCCAGCAGCCCCTTGGGCGGGATGAACACCGGGGAGCTGTTTTTT.

CDR3 DNA sequence: TGCGCCAGGAAGGAGAGGAGCAGAGGAGAGACCCAGTACTTC. Translation: CARKERSRGETQYF. The rearrangement links TRBV5-1 to TRBJ2-5; D is undetermined. Trimming stripped 8 bases from V and 4 bases from J, with 18 bases between. CDR1 and CDR2 (germline): SGHRS, YFSETQ. This CDR3 is built from 14 residues. The whole variable domain, filled in from reference TRBV5-1 and TRBJ2-5, reads KAGVTQTPRYLIKTRGQQVTLSCSPISGHRSVSWYQQTPGQGLQFLFEYFSETQRNKGNFPGRFSGRQFSNSRSEMNVSTLELGDSALYLCARKERSRGETQYFGPGTRLLVL.

The V gene is TRBV18, the J gene TRBJ1-1; TRBD1 is a possible D gene (5 bases). Germline values: CDR1 KGHSH, CDR2 LQKENI. The CDR3 length is 14 residues. Trimming removed 6 bases from V and 4 bases from J, with 15 bases in between. As DNA, the CDR3 is TGTGCCAGCTCCGCGGGGGAAGGGTTCACTGAAGCTTTCTTT. Encoded protein: CASSAGEGFTEAFF.

V gene TRBV30 combines with J gene TRBJ2-2; no reliable D call. Germline V gene data show CDR1 as GTSNPN and CDR2 as SVGIG (reference sequence). The CDR3 runs to 12 residues. With 0 bases removed from V and 7 bases from J, the gap between germline ends came to 6 bases. The CDR3 DNA is TGTGCCTGGAGTGTACTTTTCGGGGAGCTGTTTTTT. Translating gives CAWSVLFGELFF.

This rearrangement joins TRBV18 to TRBJ1-4, with 9 bases lining up with TRBD1. Germline V gene lookup returns CDR1 KGHSH and CDR2 LQKENI. V shed 3 bases, J shed 7 bases, and the junction held 9 bases outside the gene matches. This CDR3 contains 16 residues. CDR3 in DNA: TGTGCCAGCTCACCGCGGACAGGGGACCGAAGTGAAAAACTGTTTTTT. Encoded protein: CASSPRTGDRSEKLFF. The full variable domain, completed using reference TRBV18 and TRBJ1-4, is NAGVMQNPRHLVRRRGQEARLRCSPMKGHSHVYWYRQLPEEGLKFMVYLQKENIIDESGMPKERFSAEFPKEGPSILRIQQVVRGDSAAYFCASSPRTGDRSEKLFFGSGTQLSVL.

This chain joins TRBV11-2 and TRBJ2-7; no firm D call. The CDR3 extends over 12 amino acids. Germline-derived CDR1 and CDR2 are SGHAT and FQNNGV. V lost 5 bases and J 2 bases, leaving 7 bases between the germline ends. CDR3 in amino acids: CASSVGPYEQYF. In nucleotides, the CDR3 is TGTGCCAGCAGCGTAGGGCCCTACGAGCAGTACTTC.

This clone was counted a single time. The genes are TRBV12-5 and TRBJ2-1, with TRBD2 identical over 14 bases. The ends lost 1 base at V and 7 bases at J; junction bases unmatched: 6. CDR1 and CDR2 (germline): LGHNT, FRNRAP. The CDR3 is 17 residues long. CDR3 bases: TGTGCTAGTGGTTTGGGACTAGCGGGAGGGCCGGGGAATGAGCAGTTCTTC. Protein sequence: CASGLGLAGGPGNEQFF.

The V gene is TRBV13, the J gene TRBJ2-7; 9 nucleotides align to TRBD2. The V and J ends lost 0 bases and 2 bases, in that order; junction bases with no gene match: 5. Germline values: CDR1 PRHDT, CDR2 FYEKMQ (reference sequence). The CDR3 spans 16 residues. The CDR3 spells CASSLGSSGKTYEQYF. CDR3 coding DNA: TGTGCCAGCAGCTTAGGTTCTAGCGGGAAAACCTACGAGCAGTACTTC.

The gene calls are TRBV27 and TRBJ2-1, with 9 bases aligning to TRBD1. Trimming cost V 5 bases and J 7 bases; bases outside gene matches: 9. Looked up from germline, CDR1 is MNHEY and CDR2 is SMNVEV (reference sequence). This CDR3 is 15 amino acids long. CDR3: CASSRWTGVGNEQFF. As DNA, the CDR3 is TGTGCCAGCAGTCGTTGGACAGGGGTCGGAAATGAGCAGTTCTTC.

The V gene is TRBV6-1, the J gene TRBJ1-1, with a possible D match to TRBD1 (5 bases). The CDR3 is made up of 13 amino acids. Germline lookup yields CDR1 MNHNS and CDR2 SASEGT. V gave up 4 bases and J gave up 3 bases, with 9 bases separating them. This chain's CDR3 is CASSGRQYTEAFF. CDR3 in DNA: TGTGCCAGCAGTGGGCGACAGTACACTGAAGCTTTCTTT.